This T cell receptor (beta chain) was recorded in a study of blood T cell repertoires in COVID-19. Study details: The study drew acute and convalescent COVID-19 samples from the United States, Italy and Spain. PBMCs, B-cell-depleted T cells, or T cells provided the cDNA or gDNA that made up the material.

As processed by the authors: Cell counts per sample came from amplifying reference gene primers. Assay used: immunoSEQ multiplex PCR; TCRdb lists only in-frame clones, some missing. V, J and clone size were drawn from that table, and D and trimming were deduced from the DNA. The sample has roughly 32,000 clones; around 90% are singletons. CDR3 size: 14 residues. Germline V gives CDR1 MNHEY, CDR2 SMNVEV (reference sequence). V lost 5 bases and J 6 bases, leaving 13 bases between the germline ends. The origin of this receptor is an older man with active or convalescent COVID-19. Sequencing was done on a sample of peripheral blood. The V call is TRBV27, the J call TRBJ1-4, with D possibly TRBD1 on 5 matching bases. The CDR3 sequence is CASSPTVTYEKLFF. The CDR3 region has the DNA TGTGCCAGCAGTCCGACAGTTACGTATGAAAAACTGTTTTTT.